The 18 T cell receptor beta chains below come from one sample, sequenced in a study of PD-L1 blockade in urothelial cancer. Generated by immunoSEQ multiplex PCR, the TCRdb table keeps only in-frame clones and is missing some. The sample holds some 71,000 clones, 75% to 90% seen once. Stated time point: pretreatment peripheral blood. Specimen: PBMCs, collected around atezolizumab (anti-PD-L1) treatment. The receptors stem from a man in his 60s with urothelial cancer.

The DNA for the CDR3 is TGCGCCAGCAGTGACCAGGGGCCCAATCAGCCCCAGCATTTT. Protein: CASSDQGPNQPQHF. V is TRBV10-2 and J is TRBJ1-5, with D perhaps matching TRBD1 (6 bases). The germline gives CDR1 WSHSY, CDR2 SAAADI. V was pared by 3 bases and J by 3 bases, with 9 bases between. CDR3 length: 14 amino acids.

CDR3 nucleotide sequence: TGTGCCAGCGATCTAGCGTTTTACAATGAGCAGTTCTTC. Amino acids: CASDLAFYNEQFF. The genes are TRBV6-1 and TRBJ2-1; D is possibly TRBD2 (6 bases). The germline V gene has CDR1 MNHNS and CDR2 SASEGT. There are 13 residues in the CDR3. V was trimmed by 8 bases and J by 4 bases, leaving 12 bases between them.

In its sample, this clone was seen once. The chain links TRBV28 to TRBJ2-5, with 10 bases matching TRBD1. Germline CDR1 reads MDHEN; CDR2 reads SYDVKM. This CDR3 is built from 12 residues. V shed 5 bases and J 7 bases; nucleotides not matched to a gene: 1. The CDR3 loop reads CASSGQGGTQYF. The CDR3 nucleotides are TGTGCCAGCAGTGGACAGGGGGGGACCCAGTACTTC.

J is TRBJ2-5 and V is TRBV5-1, with 10 bases fitting TRBD1. After removal of 4 bases from V and 5 bases from J, the junction contained 5 bases not matched to a gene. Germline CDR1 reads SGHRS; CDR2 reads YFSETQ. The CDR3 sequence is 14 residues long. The CDR3 protein is CASSGGTGDETQYF. CDR3 nucleotide sequence: TGCGCCAGCAGCGGAGGGACAGGGGATGAGACCCAGTACTTC.

V and J are TRBV19 and TRBJ1-4; the D gene is possibly TRBD1 (6 bases). Germline values: CDR1 LNHDA, CDR2 SQIVND (reference sequence). Trimming pared 6 bases from V and 8 bases from J, leaving 16 bases between. CDR3 length: 14 amino acids. The CDR3 nucleotides read TGTGCCAGTAGCGAGGGGGGGGCGAGGGAAAAACTGTTTTTT. Amino acids: CASSEGGAREKLFF.

The chain has TRBV13 and TRBJ2-3; 9 bases align to TRBD2. CDR1 PRHDT and CDR2 FYEKMQ come from the germline V gene (reference sequence). This CDR3 is built from 17 residues. V trimming: 2 bases; J trimming: 3 bases; junction bases outside the gene matches: 9. CDR3 region: CASSLSGGGGETDTQYF. The DNA for the CDR3 is TGTGCCAGCAGCTTATCGGGCGGGGGGGGTGAAACAGATACGCAGTATTTT. The complete variable domain, with remaining parts taken from reference TRBV13 and TRBJ2-3, reads AAGVIQSPRHLIKEKRETATLKCYPIPRHDTVYWYQQGPGQDPQFLISFYEKMQSDKGSIPDRFSAQQFSDYHSELNMSSLELGDSALYFCASSLSGGGGETDTQYFGPGTRLTVL.

This clone was observed a single time. The chain employs TRBV6-1 and TRBJ1-6; maybe TRBD1 (6 bases). The V gene lost 11 bases and the J gene lost 7 bases, with 18 bases spanning the gap. The CDR3 sequence is 14 residues long. Germline V gene sequence: CDR1 MNHNS, CDR2 SASEGT. The DNA of the CDR3 is TGTGCCTCTCAAATCGACAGGTCCAATTCACCCCTCCACTTT. It specifies CASQIDRSNSPLHF.

The chain is built from TRBV4-1 and TRBJ1-4; D is unclear. The CDR3 is 14 amino acids. Looked up from germline, CDR1 is MGHRA and CDR2 is YSYEKL. Trimming stripped 4 bases from V and 7 bases from J, with 13 bases between. The chain's CDR3 is CASSLAGYGEKLFF. The DNA for the CDR3 is TGCGCCAGCAGCCTAGCCGGGTATGGTGAAAAACTGTTTTTT.

This clone was observed once. The rearrangement joins TRBV11-3 to TRBJ1-1; D perhaps matches TRBD1 (6 bases). V was pared by 3 bases and J by 5 bases, with 13 bases between. The CDR3 has 14 amino acids. Germline values: CDR1 SGHNT, CDR2 YENEEA. The CDR3 DNA reads as TGTGCCAGCAGCTTTTTACAGGGACGGACTGAAGCTTTCTTT. This gives the protein CASSFLQGRTEAFF.

The chain joins TRBV5-1 to TRBJ2-5; TRBD2 aligns across 8 bases. CDR1 SGHRS and CDR2 YFSETQ come from the germline V gene. V shed 1 base, J shed 5 bases, and the junction held 7 bases outside the gene matches. The CDR3 covers 15 residues. Here the CDR3 DNA reads TGCGCCAGCAGCTTGACTGGACTAGCATCTGAGACCCAGTACTTC. This codes for CASSLTGLASETQYF.

The J gene is TRBJ1-1, the V gene TRBV29-1; 7 bases map to TRBD1. The CDR3 has 14 residues. The germline gives CDR1 SQVTM, CDR2 ANQGSEA. With V trimmed by 7 bases and J by 10 bases, 18 bases remained unmatched. The CDR3 is CSAQPTGASTIAFF. Written as DNA, the CDR3 is TGCAGCGCCCAGCCAACAGGGGCCTCTACTATAGCTTTCTTT.

The V gene is TRBV6-1, the J gene TRBJ1-1, with 8 bases fitting TRBD1. The CDR3 extends over 13 amino acids. Per the germline V gene, CDR1 is MNHNS and CDR2 is SASEGT. V gave up 10 bases and J gave up 1 base; unmatched junction bases: 5. The CDR3 sequence is CATRQGANTEAFF. Here the CDR3 DNA reads TGTGCCACCCGTCAGGGGGCGAACACTGAAGCTTTCTTT.

Only a few counts were recorded for this clone. The genes are TRBV19 and TRBJ1-1, with D possibly matching TRBD1 (6 bases). The CDR3 covers 13 residues. V lost 6 bases and J lost 3, with 11 bases in between. In germline, CDR1 is LNHDA, CDR2 SQIVND (reference sequence). For the CDR3, the DNA is TGTGCCAGTAGACTTAACAGGGACACTGAAGCTTTCTTT. Translating it yields CASRLNRDTEAFF.

This clone came up a few times. V gene TRBV5-1 combines with J gene TRBJ2-7, with 8 nucleotides matching TRBD2. Germline CDR1 reads SGHRS; CDR2 reads YFSETQ. J gave up 3 bases and V 0 bases, and 14 bases lay outside the gene matches. The length of the CDR3 is 18 residues. The CDR3 reads CASSLASSGSLTDYEQYF. The CDR3, as DNA: TGCGCCAGCAGCTTGGCTTCTAGCGGGTCCCTGACGGACTACGAGCAGTACTTC.

This sequence joins TRBV15 and TRBJ2-1, with a weak D call TRBD1 (7 bases). Germline CDR1 LNHNV, CDR2 YYDKDF (reference sequence). Trimming removed 5 bases at V and 4 bases at J, with 15 bases between. The CDR3 loop spans 15 amino acids. CDR3 region: CATSLQTGRYNEQFF. CDR3 DNA sequence: TGTGCCACCAGCTTACAGACAGGGAGGTACAATGAGCAGTTCTTC.

The rearrangement uses TRBV6-5 and TRBJ2-1; 8 bases match TRBD2. The V and J ends lost 0 bases and 6 bases, in that order; junction bases with no gene match: 7. This CDR3 contains 16 residues. CDR1 and CDR2 (germline): MNHEY, SVGAGI. The CDR3 DNA reads as TGTGCCAGCAGTTACTCGAAGCGGGGGACCCGCAATGAGCAGTTCTTC. This codes for CASSYSKRGTRNEQFF.

CDR3 in DNA: TGCGCCAGCAGCCAAGATCTAGCGGGGGGGAGAGATACGCAGTATTTT. Its protein product is CASSQDLAGGRDTQYF. V usage is TRBV4-3 and J usage is TRBJ2-3, with 12 nucleotides matching TRBD2. J lost 5 bases, V lost 0 bases, and 3 bases had no gene match. The germline V gene encodes CDR1 LGHNA and CDR2 YSLEER. The length of the CDR3 is 16 residues.

CDR3: CASSRRTGGENTEAFF. The CDR3 nucleotides are TGCGCCAGCAGCCGCAGGACAGGGGGCGAGAACACTGAAGCTTTCTTT. The chain has TRBV5-1 and TRBJ1-1; the match to TRBD1 covers 11 bases. Losses at the gene ends were 4 bases for V and 1 base for J; bases not matched to a gene: 6. From germline, CDR1 is SGHRS and CDR2 YFSETQ. CDR3 length: 16 amino acids.